The clone carrying this T cell receptor (beta chain) appeared many times. Its antigen is currently unknown. This sample is part of a study of blood T cells in healthy people across ages. Study results and limitations: Per-million-T-cell TCR beta diversity fell roughly linearly with age. The lack of PBMC sorting stopped any conclusive naive versus antigen-experienced comparison.

This CDR3 spans 13 amino acids. V lost 6 bases to trimming and J lost 3 bases; unmatched junction nucleotides: 3. Primed by a sample-barcoded 5' primer and a J-beta primer mix, a second PCR proceeded for roughly 7 to 12 cycles. TCRdb used MiXCR to reprocess the 5' RACE reads, holding one entry per CDR3 protein. This sample has about 1.6 million distinct CDR3 sequences, with roughly 30% found just once. This receptor was identified in a woman aged 30 to 39 in good health. This sequence joins TRBV12-3 or TRBV12-4 and TRBJ2-7; 9 nucleotides line up with TRBD1. The sequenced sample consisted of blood. The CDR3 loop reads CASSGQGFYEQYF. CDR3 sequence (DNA): TGTGCCAGCAGCGGACAGGGGTTCTACGAGCAGTACTTC.